This T cell receptor (beta chain) originates from a study of blood T cells in healthy people across ages. The germline V and J ends were trimmed by 1 base and 13 bases, with 17 bases remaining between them. This CDR3 spans 14 amino acids. Together with a sample-barcoded 5' primer, a J-beta primer mix was included in a second PCR lasting about 7 to 11 cycles. TCRdb used MiXCR to reprocess the 5' RACE reads, holding one entry per CDR3 protein. The table includes some 1.8 million distinct CDR3 sequences, about two fifths detected once. Staff drew 9 to 10 milliliters of peripheral blood from each donor. Sequencing used blood. The chain has TRBV12-3 or TRBV12-4 and TRBJ2-1; D is tentatively TRBD1 or TRBD2 (5 bases each). This receptor was obtained from a human donor in good health. The CDR3 DNA sequence: TGTGCCAGCAGTTTAGGGGCAGAAGAGGGGACCCAGTTCTTC. It encodes CASSLGAEEGTQFF.